This TCR beta chain was documented in a study of early T cells in non-severe SARS-CoV-2 infection (dated by TCRdb to about 2021). General notes on the study: Bulk RNA from unsorted whole blood was used for TCR sequencing, so alpha and beta chains could not be paired. Findings and caveats that apply to the study as a whole: VDJdb matching was skewed toward anti-spike CD8 responses and likely underestimated virus-specific expansions by missing private and CD4 specificities.

Set within a cohort of healthcare workers in London, UK, this nested case-control study involved weekly PCR testing of nasopharyngeal swabs along with blood sampling. Healthcare workers were enrolled in the week of the UK lockdown, from 23 to 31 March 2020, and were followed every week for up to about 16 weeks. In regard to this clonotype: What antigen it recognizes has not been identified. No much larger clonotype is one base removed from it; base qualities were not supplied.

Trimming takes 4 bases off V and 2 bases off J; junction bases not matched to a gene: 6. The CDR3 spans 15 residues, from the cysteine through the phenylalanine. CDR3 DNA is the only sequence kept; it has 45 bases, read in frame from the first base. CDR1 and CDR2 (SGHRS, YFSETQ) derive from the germline V gene. Library preparation used 5' RACE. Instrument on record: NextSeq 500. In the TCR library protocol, unique molecular identifiers were attached to individual cDNA molecules to correct for PCR bias and sequencing error. Both TCR alpha and beta chains were sequenced, and tight co-correlation was observed between alpha and beta sequence abundances in each sample. In the authors' own workflow: Decombinator V4 was used to annotate TCR sequences for V gene, J gene and CDR3. Expanded TCRs were defined as changing significantly between any two time points under a Poisson model with p below 0.0001. Abundances of TCRs were expressed as counts per million after normalisation to the total number of TCRs sequenced in each sample. TRAV1-2 paired with TRAJ12, TRAJ20 or TRAJ33 defined MAIT TCRs, while TRAV10 paired with TRAJ18 defined iNKT TCRs. A search of VDJdb, accessed on 1 November 2021, was run for TCRs annotated to CMV, EBV and SARS-CoV-2, with TCRs annotated for multiple antigens excluded. TCRdb trimmed public reads at Q25 via fastp, called clones via MiXCR and kept in-frame beta chains. Each CDR3 protein appears once, grouped with its most common genes and DNA. The V and J calls reflect TCRdb's pipeline rather than the authors' work. For this sample the table gives 81,000 or so distinct CDR3 sequences, of which less than 15% were detected only once. The leading ten clones occupy about 3% of the sample.

This TCR was sampled from an adult who was a healthcare worker with PCR-confirmed SARS-CoV-2 infection or an uninfected control (not recorded which). This chain is built from TRBV5-1 and TRBJ2-7, with 10 bases in between that match TRBD2. Sequencing input: whole blood. The nucleotide sequence is TGCGCCAGCAGCCCCCGGACTAGCGGCCCCTACGAGCAGTACTTC. Protein translation: CASSPRTSGPYEQYF. Full variable domain (CDR3 extended with the reference TRBV5-1 and TRBJ2-7 proteins): KAGVTQTPRYLIKTRGQQVTLSCSPISGHRSVSWYQQTPGQGLQFLFEYFSETQRNKGNFPGRFSGRQFSNSRSEMNVSTLELGDSALYLCASSPRTSGPYEQYFGPGTRLTVT.